A single sample gave rise to the 3 T cell receptor beta chains below, sequenced in a study of spatial heterogeneity in lung cancer. General study findings and limits: Mutation counts in tumors were tracked by counts of expanded intratumoral alpha and beta TCRs.

Time point specified: sample taken at primary tumor resection. Their antigen targets remain unknown. TCRdb re-called the 5' RACE reads with MiXCR, one entry per CDR3 protein. The sample lists more than 15,000 distinct CDR3 sequences; approximately 5.8% were seen once. Sequenced material: lung tumor tissue, taken at surgery. The receptor set was obtained from a male donor with early-stage non-small cell lung cancer.

This clonotype was seen ten or more times. This chain uses TRBV4-1 with TRBJ1-2; D possibly corresponds to TRBD1 (6 bases). The CDR3 consists of 17 residues. The ends were cut back, 0 bases at V and 0 bases at J, with 14 bases in the middle. Germline V gives CDR1 MGHRA, CDR2 YSYEKL. The DNA for the CDR3 is TGCGCCAGCAGCCAAGATAGGGGGAGAACAGCTAACTATGGCTACACCTTC. It translates to CASSQDRGRTANYGYTF.

J is TRBJ2-1 and V is TRBV5-5, with unresolved D. Trimming took off 5 bases at V and 0 bases at J, with 15 bases between the two ends. Germline assignment: CDR1 SGHKS and CDR2 YYEKEE (reference sequence). The CDR3 has 16 amino acids. The CDR3 loop is CASRPYSPSSYNEQFF. CDR3 nucleotide sequence: TGTGCCAGCAGGCCCTACTCCCCGAGCTCCTACAATGAGCAGTTCTTC.

Many counts were recorded for this clonotype. V usage is TRBV6-1 and J usage is TRBJ2-7, with 13 bases matching TRBD2. Germline V lookup: CDR1 MNHNS, CDR2 SASEGT. With V trimmed by 4 bases and J by 6 bases, 9 bases remained unmatched. CDR3 length equals 16 residues. CDR3 sequence reads: CASSVGTSGKKGEQYF. In nucleotides, the CDR3 is TGTGCCAGCAGTGTCGGGACTAGCGGGAAAAAAGGCGAGCAGTACTTC.